This TCR beta chain originates from a study of cytomegalovirus exposure and HLA in healthy donors. Study at large: Earlier, roughly 180 million T cells were analyzed, and approximately 110 million unique TCR beta sequences were found among them. The study's findings and limits: Available immune exposure information was restricted to CMV serostatus only. There was a cluster of highly shared sequence variants that was likely a sequencing artifact. The classifier reportedly diagnosed cytomegalovirus status with high sensitivity and specificity.

With 0 bases clipped from V and 4 bases from J, the junction kept 8 bases outside the gene matches. The CDR3 spans 16 residues. Germline V CDR1 and CDR2: LGHNA, YSLEER. Comment on this clone: Its antigen is not known.

Vbeta (60) and Jbeta (13) primers were used in the PCR. Produced via immunoSEQ multiplex PCR; TCRdb's table is partial and in-frame only. The sample contains some 140,000 clones, roughly 77% of which appear only once. The specimen was PBMCs. This rearrangement joins TRBV4-3 to TRBJ1-2; 7 bases are shared with TRBD1. The sequence was collected from a female donor in good health and CMV-seronegative. The DNA of the CDR3 is TGCGCCAGCAGCCAAGATTGGTCAGGGACAGTCTATGGCTACACCTTC. Its translation is CASSQDWSGTVYGYTF.